A selection of T cell receptor beta chains follows, all from one sample in a study of CD8 T cells in Susac syndrome. TCRdb used MiXCR to reprocess the immunoSEQ multiplex PCR reads, holding one entry per CDR3 protein. The repertoire holds about 84,000 distinct CDR3 sequences, with 95% to 96% as singletons. The sequenced sample was CD8+ T cells from PBMCs. The source is a human donor with Susac syndrome. Both conserved end residues are part of each CDR3.

j_call | v_call | cdr3_length | cdr3_aa
TRBJ2-1 | TRBV20-1 | 15 | CSARPRGAYGNEQFF
TRBJ2-3 | TRBV4-2 | 15 | CASSQDPSGSYTQYF
TRBJ2-2 | TRBV7-9 | 15 | CASSSGQTDTGELFF
TRBJ1-4 | TRBV30 | 20 | CAWSPRRMGQKRATNEKLFF
TRBJ2-1 | TRBV2 | 14 | CARGRGRSYNEQFF
TRBJ1-5 | TRBV20-1 | 18 | CSASTIPGSRYSNQPQHF
TRBJ1-5 | TRBV27 | 14 | CASSRGTGAQPQHF
TRBJ1-1 | TRBV29-1 | 11 | CSVVGETEAFF
TRBJ2-1 | TRBV6-2/TRBV6-3 | 14 | CATDPGLPLNEQFF
TRBJ2-1 | TRBV20-1 | 14 | CSASDPGQSNEQFF
TRBJ2-5 | TRBV13 | 12 | CASSLGPETQYF
TRBJ2-2 | TRBV12-3/TRBV12-4 | 10 | CASSWGELFF
TRBJ1-5 | TRBV7-9 | 17 | CASSLAATGANHQPQHF
TRBJ2-1 | TRBV12-3/TRBV12-4 | 14 | CASRYLGPINEQFF
TRBJ2-7 | TRBV19 | 15 | CASSIYGQNSYEQYF
TRBJ1-1 | TRBV5-4 | 16 | CASSSQGVGLNTEAFF
TRBJ1-6 | TRBV3-1 | 15 | CASSQDWAVRSPLHF
TRBJ2-3 | TRBV18 | 13 | CASYNRTSDTQYF
TRBJ1-1 | TRBV20-1 | 15 | CSAQSPGVWGTEAFF
TRBJ2-5 | TRBV9 | 14 | CASSVAGGGETQYF
TRBJ2-1 | TRBV4-3 | 15 | CASSQDGAPGNEQFF
TRBJ2-1 | TRBV19 | 15 | CASSYSMGQYNEQFF
TRBJ1-1 | TRBV25-1 | 13 | CASSEGGGLEAFF
TRBJ2-1 | TRBV29-1 | 14 | CSDLAGGHYNEQFF
TRBJ2-1 | TRBV5-6 | 15 | CASSVGQGANNEQFF
TRBJ2-7 | TRBV19 | 12 | CASSIDGYEQYF
TRBJ2-3 | TRBV15 | 14 | CATGIARGTDTQYF
TRBJ2-1 | TRBV29-1 | 12 | CSVETGPVEQFF
TRBJ2-7 | TRBV20-1 | 15 | CSARDARTSRYEQYF
TRBJ1-4 | TRBV20-1 | 13 | CSAGQGGYEKLFF
TRBJ2-1 | TRBV7-9 | 19 | CASSLVRLAGGSTYNEQFF
TRBJ2-7 | TRBV13 | 12 | CASSLLAGQQYF
TRBJ1-2 | TRBV20-1 | 13 | CSAPMRAMYGYTF
TRBJ2-1 | TRBV28 | 14 | CASSLWVHGNEQFF
TRBJ2-2 | TRBV24-1 | 14 | CATSDRTATGELFF
TRBJ2-7 | TRBV12-3/TRBV12-4 | 14 | CASTEGGTGQEQYF
TRBJ2-1 | TRBV19 | 14 | CASSLAVPYNEQFF